The 30 T cell receptor beta chains reported below all come from one sample, sequenced in a study of blood T cell repertoires in COVID-19. The assay was immunoSEQ multiplex PCR, and TCRdb's table has in-frame clones only and misses some. In the table there are 150,000 or so clones, about nine tenths of which are singletons. Sequencing was carried out using PBMCs or T cells enriched from blood (not recorded which). These receptors were collected from a man in his fifties or sixties who had recovered from COVID-19.

This rearrangement joins TRBV25-1 to TRBJ2-5; 9 positions agree with TRBD1. Per germline, CDR1 MGHDK and CDR2 SYGVNS. The CDR3 is 15 residues long. Trimming at V came to 0 bases and at J to 4 bases, leaving 3 bases not matched to a gene. This CDR3 reads CASSEYTGGGETQYF. The DNA for the CDR3 is TGTGCCAGCAGTGAATACACAGGGGGCGGAGAGACCCAGTACTTC.

This rearrangement joins TRBV24-1 to TRBJ2-5; 8 bases agree with TRBD1. In germline, CDR1 is KGHDR, CDR2 SFDVKD. The CDR3 is 15 amino acids. Unmatched junction bases numbered 7, after V lost 2 bases and J lost 6 bases. The CDR3 reads CATSDSIQGDKTQYF. For the CDR3, the DNA is TGTGCCACCAGTGATTCGATACAGGGGGATAAGACCCAGTACTTC.

The rearrangement uses TRBV28 and TRBJ1-2; no reliable D call. CDR1 and CDR2 from the germline V gene are MDHEN and SYDVKM. The ends were cut back, 5 bases at V and 0 bases at J, with 13 bases in the middle. The CDR3 is 15 amino acids. The CDR3 nucleotides are TGTGCCAGCAGTCCCCGGGGAAATGCTAACTATGGCTACACCTTC. This sequence encodes CASSPRGNANYGYTF.

The rearrangement uses TRBV7-9 and TRBJ2-1; 16 positions agree with TRBD2. V was clipped by 4 bases and J by 6 bases; unmatched bases: 9. Germline CDR1 and CDR2: SEHNR and FQNEAQ (reference sequence). CDR3 size: 18 residues. CDR3 in amino acids: CASSSTGLAGGSGNEQFF. The CDR3 DNA reads TGTGCCAGCAGCTCGACGGGACTAGCGGGGGGGTCCGGCAATGAGCAGTTCTTC.

This chain connects TRBV7-9 to TRBJ2-1; tentative D call: TRBD1 (6 bases). The germline V gene encodes CDR1 SEHNR and CDR2 FQNEAQ (reference sequence). The CDR3 is 12 residues long. Deletions cut 5 bases from V and 8 bases from J, with 10 bases between. CDR3 sequence reads: CASSQQGDEQFF. The CDR3 DNA follows: TGTGCCAGCAGCCAACAGGGCGATGAGCAGTTCTTC.

The sample holds one count of this clone. The J gene is TRBJ1-2, the V gene TRBV24-1; TRBD1 matches 9 bases. The CDR3 totals 13 residues. The germline gives CDR1 KGHDR, CDR2 SFDVKD. V was clipped by 4 bases and J by 6 bases; unmatched bases: 2. CDR3: CATSDGTGNGYTF. The CDR3 DNA follows: TGTGCCACCAGTGACGGGACAGGGAATGGCTACACCTTC.

Regarding this clone: The same CDR3 also results from other DNA sequences found in this sample. V is TRBV13 and J is TRBJ1-2; D is undetermined. The CDR3 is 12 amino acids. CDR1 and CDR2 (germline): PRHDT, FYEKMQ (reference sequence). V was pared by 5 bases and J by 4 bases, with 8 bases between. CDR3 nucleotide sequence: TGTGCCAGCAGCCGAACGGGCTATGGCTACACCTTC. This codes for CASSRTGYGYTF.

The rearrangement uses TRBV29-1 and TRBJ1-2; 9 nucleotides align to TRBD1. The CDR3 loop spans 17 amino acids. The V gene's germline CDR1 is SQVTM and CDR2 ANQGSEA. Trimming at V came to 4 bases and at J to 10 bases, leaving 22 bases not matched to a gene. The CDR3 DNA is TGCAGCGTTGGTAAGGGGCGGACAGGGGAGACCTTTAGGGACTACACCTTC. It translates to CSVGKGRTGETFRDYTF.

J is TRBJ2-7 and V is TRBV19; weak D call: TRBD2 (6 bases). Trimming took 7 bases from V and 0 from J, leaving 13 bases between them. CDR1 is LNHDA, CDR2 SQIVND, per germline (reference sequence). CDR3 size: 14 residues. CDR3 DNA: TGTGCCAGTACCTGGGACTCCCTCTCCTACGAGCAGTACTTC. Amino acid sequence: CASTWDSLSYEQYF.

The chain has TRBV12-3 or TRBV12-4 and TRBJ1-2; 7 bases map to TRBD1. J lost 5 bases, V lost 6 bases, and 6 bases had no gene match. The CDR3 is made up of 13 amino acids. The DNA of the CDR3 is TGTGCCAGCAGGGATACAGGGGAGTATGGCTACACCTTC. Amino acid sequence: CASRDTGEYGYTF.

In this sample, this clone turned up once. The chain carries TRBV4-1 and TRBJ2-1; TRBD2 matches at 11 bases. CDR3 length: 16 residues. Looked up from germline, CDR1 is MGHRA and CDR2 is YSYEKL. J was trimmed by 5 bases and V by 0 bases; bases with no gene match: 3. DNA for the CDR3: TGCGCCAGCAGCCAAGATCCTAGCGGGAGGAACAATGAGCAGTTCTTC. This sequence encodes CASSQDPSGRNNEQFF.

This clone was observed a few times. The rearrangement links TRBV5-1 to TRBJ1-2; D is unresolved. CDR3 length: 15 amino acids. V gave up 0 bases and J gave up 4 bases, with 13 bases separating them. Germline loops: CDR1 SGHRS, CDR2 YFSETQ. CDR3 nucleotides: TGCGCCAGCAGCTTGGCCGCAGACATGTTCTATGGCTACACCTTC. Translated, it gives CASSLAADMFYGYTF.

This clone was found once. This chain connects TRBV6-5 to TRBJ2-7; 13 nucleotides agree with TRBD2. This CDR3 is 15 amino acids long. V gave up 6 bases and J gave up 7 bases; unmatched junction bases: 9. Germline lookup yields CDR1 MNHEY and CDR2 SVGAGI. In DNA, the CDR3 is TGTGCCAGCAGGACGCGGACTAGCGGGAGTAGAGAGCAGTACTTC. Its protein product is CASRTRTSGSREQYF.

The chain joins TRBV4-1 to TRBJ2-5, with a possible D match to TRBD2 (6 bases). The CDR3 extends over 16 amino acids. In germline, CDR1 is MGHRA, CDR2 YSYEKL. Trimming pared 0 bases from V and 5 bases from J, leaving 16 bases between. This chain's CDR3 is CASSQDSGGGQETQYF. In nucleotides, the CDR3 is TGCGCCAGCAGCCAAGATTCCGGGGGAGGCCAGGAGACCCAGTACTTC.

Written as DNA, the CDR3 is TGTGCCAGTAGCGGGACAGGAGCCTACGAGCAGTACTTC. Translation gives CASSGTGAYEQYF. J is TRBJ2-7 and V is TRBV19, with TRBD1 matching 8 bases. The CDR3 covers 13 residues. Germline-derived CDR1 and CDR2 are LNHDA and SQIVND (reference sequence). Trimming removed 6 bases from V and 2 bases from J; junction bases left unmatched: 3. Looking up the rest from reference TRBV19 and TRBJ2-7 gives the full variable domain: DGGITQSPKYLFRKEGQNVTLSCEQNLNHDAMYWYRQDPGQGLRLIYYSQIVNDFQKGDIAEGYSVSREKKESFPLTVTSAQKNPTAFYLCASSGTGAYEQYFGPGTRLTVT.

V is TRBV7-8 and J is TRBJ2-7, with 12 bases fitting TRBD2. J was trimmed by 4 bases and V by 5 bases; bases with no gene match: 6. Germline CDR1 is SGHVS and CDR2 is FQNEAQ. The CDR3 has 15 residues. The CDR3 DNA follows: TGTGCCAGCAGCCGCGGGACTAGCGGGTGGTACGAGCAGTACTTC. It codes for CASSRGTSGWYEQYF.

This clone was detected once. This chain uses TRBV6-5 with TRBJ1-2; the match to TRBD1 covers 8 bases. Germline CDR1 and CDR2: MNHEY and SVGAGI. V lost 8 bases and J lost 6; bases outside the gene matches: 11. This CDR3 is built from 14 residues. CDR3 DNA sequence: TGTGCCAGCCATGGGACAGGCTTGTATGATGGCTACACCTTC. This translates into CASHGTGLYDGYTF.

The chain is built from TRBV24-1 and TRBJ1-1, with 8 bases identical to TRBD1. There are 13 residues in the CDR3. The germline V gene has CDR1 KGHDR and CDR2 SFDVKD. V lost 8 bases and J lost 6; bases outside the gene matches: 7. Here the CDR3 DNA reads TGTGCCACCATGGACAGGGAGAATCCTGAAGCTTTCTTT. Translating gives CATMDRENPEAFF.

The chain uses TRBV19 and TRBJ1-1; weak D call: TRBD1 (5 bases). Per the germline V gene, CDR1 is LNHDA and CDR2 is SQIVND (reference sequence). With 3 bases removed from V and 12 bases from J, the gap between germline ends came to 29 bases. The CDR3 loop spans 17 amino acids. CDR3 amino acids: CASSIPGVAGTAWRPFF. In nucleotides, the CDR3 is TGTGCCAGTAGTATCCCGGGGGTGGCGGGGACCGCCTGGCGACCTTTCTTT.

This chain links TRBV24-1 with TRBJ2-3; possibly TRBD2 for D (6 bases). With 2 bases removed from V and 0 bases from J, the gap between germline ends came to 8 bases. The CDR3 length is 15 residues. Looked up from germline, CDR1 is KGHDR and CDR2 is SFDVKD. In DNA form, the CDR3 reads TGTGCCACCAGTGATTGGGGGGATAGCACAGATACGCAGTATTTT. Amino acids: CATSDWGDSTDTQYF.

This CDR3 is CASSLVGGGPSGGYTF. DNA of the CDR3: TGTGCCAGCAGCTTAGTAGGGGGCGGGCCAAGCGGTGGCTACACCTTC. This chain joins TRBV7-8 and TRBJ1-2; 7 bases align to TRBD1. With 1 base clipped from V and 7 bases from J, the junction kept 12 bases outside the gene matches. The CDR3 runs to 16 residues. The germline V gene has CDR1 SGHVS and CDR2 FQNEAQ. The whole variable domain, filled in from reference TRBV7-8 and TRBJ1-2, reads GAGVSQSPRYKVAKRGQDVALRCDPISGHVSLFWYQQALGQGPEFLTYFQNEAQLDKSGLPSDRFFAERPEGSVSTLKIQRTQQEDSAVYLCASSLVGGGPSGGYTFGSGTRLTVV.

The rearrangement links TRBV6-2 or TRBV6-3 to TRBJ1-2; D is ambiguous. V lost 8 bases and J 4 bases, leaving 11 bases between the germline ends. The CDR3 has 12 amino acids. Germline lookup yields CDR1 MNHEY and CDR2 SVGEGT. This CDR3 reads CASRQSVYGYTF. Here the CDR3 DNA reads TGTGCCAGCCGCCAGAGTGTCTATGGCTACACCTTC.

This clone has only one observation. This rearrangement joins TRBV7-2 to TRBJ1-2; weak D call: TRBD1 (5 bases). With 2 bases removed from V and 9 bases from J, the gap between germline ends came to 10 bases. In germline, CDR1 is SGHTA, CDR2 FQGNSA. There are 12 residues in the CDR3. The CDR3 coding sequence is TGTGCCAGCAGCTTACAGGGAGGTAGCTACACCTTC. Translated: CASSLQGGSYTF.

V and J are TRBV7-3 and TRBJ2-3, with 10 bases identical to TRBD1. The V gene's germline CDR1 is SGHTA and CDR2 FQGTGA. V lost 3 bases and J lost 5; bases outside the gene matches: 5. This CDR3 comprises 15 residues. For the CDR3, the DNA is TGTGCCAGCAGCTTCGGGACAGGGGCGGGAGATACGCAGTATTTT. Protein sequence: CASSFGTGAGDTQYF.

This clone was seen a single time. The chain couples TRBV6-2 or TRBV6-3 to TRBJ2-7; no clear D. Germline values: CDR1 MNHEY, CDR2 SVGEGT. Trimming stripped 4 bases from V and 0 bases from J, with 4 bases between. CDR3 size: 12 residues. CDR3 sequence (DNA): TGTGCCAGCAGTTCTTTCTCCTACGAGCAGTACTTC. Translation: CASSSFSYEQYF.

The V and J genes are TRBV5-1 and TRBJ1-6; D might be TRBD1 (5 bases). The CDR3 totals 15 residues. Germline CDR1 and CDR2: SGHRS and YFSETQ. V was cut by 0 bases and J by 6 bases, with 10 bases left in between. CDR3: CASSLVPQGNSPLHF. CDR3 DNA: TGCGCCAGCAGCTTGGTCCCGCAGGGTAATTCACCCCTCCACTTT.

CDR3 residues: CASNNFARSAAGELFF. The CDR3 DNA reads TGTGCCAGCAATAACTTCGCCCGGTCGGCGGCCGGGGAGCTGTTTTTT. The gene calls are TRBV28 and TRBJ2-2; D uncertain. The V end was cut by 7 bases, the J end by 6 bases, with 21 bases between. In germline, CDR1 is MDHEN, CDR2 SYDVKM. The CDR3 has 16 amino acids.

V gene TRBV7-3 combines with J gene TRBJ2-3, with TRBD2 matching over 11 bases. The CDR3 runs 19 residues. J was trimmed by 4 bases and V by 5 bases; bases with no gene match: 17. Per germline, CDR1 SGHTA and CDR2 FQGTGA. The CDR3 spells CASSHRGPTSGSVADTQYF. The CDR3 DNA follows: TGTGCCAGCAGCCATAGGGGGCCTACTAGCGGGAGTGTGGCAGATACGCAGTATTTT.

This chain connects TRBV5-6 to TRBJ1-2, with 9 bases identical to TRBD1. Looked up from germline, CDR1 is SGHDT and CDR2 is YYEEEE. The CDR3 has 14 residues. V dropped 0 bases and J dropped 9; count of bases not matched to a gene: 6. The CDR3 here is CASSLEDRGIRYTF. CDR3 bases: TGTGCCAGCAGCTTGGAGGACAGGGGAATTCGCTACACCTTC.

The genes are TRBV4-3 and TRBJ1-6; D not certain. Germline values: CDR1 LGHNA, CDR2 YSLEER. This CDR3 comprises 16 residues. Trimming cost V 0 bases and J 5 bases, with 11 bases left between them. CDR3 in DNA: TGCGCCAGCAGCCAAGATTTGCACCGGGATAATTCACCCCTCCACTTT. Translated, it gives CASSQDLHRDNSPLHF.